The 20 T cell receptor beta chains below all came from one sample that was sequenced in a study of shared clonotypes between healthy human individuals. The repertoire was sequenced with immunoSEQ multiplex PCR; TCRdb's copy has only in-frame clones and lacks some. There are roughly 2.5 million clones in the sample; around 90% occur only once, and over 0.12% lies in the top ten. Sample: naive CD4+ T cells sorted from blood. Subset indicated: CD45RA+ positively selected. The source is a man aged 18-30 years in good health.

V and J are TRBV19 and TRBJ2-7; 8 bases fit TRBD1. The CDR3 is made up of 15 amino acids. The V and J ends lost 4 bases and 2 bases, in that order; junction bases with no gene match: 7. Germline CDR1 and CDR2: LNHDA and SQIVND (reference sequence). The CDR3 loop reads CASSKEGQGPYEQYF. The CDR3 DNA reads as TGTGCCAGTAGTAAGGAAGGACAGGGACCCTACGAGCAGTACTTC. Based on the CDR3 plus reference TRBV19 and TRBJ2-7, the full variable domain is DGGITQSPKYLFRKEGQNVTLSCEQNLNHDAMYWYRQDPGQGLRLIYYSQIVNDFQKGDIAEGYSVSREKKESFPLTVTSAQKNPTAFYLCASSKEGQGPYEQYFGPGTRLTVT.

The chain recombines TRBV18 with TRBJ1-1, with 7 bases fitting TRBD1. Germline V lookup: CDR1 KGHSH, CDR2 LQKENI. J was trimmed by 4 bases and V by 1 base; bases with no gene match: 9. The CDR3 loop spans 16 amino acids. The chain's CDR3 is CASSPQRQGEFTEAFF. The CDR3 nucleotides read TGTGCCAGCTCACCACAACGACAGGGAGAATTCACTGAAGCTTTCTTT.

CDR3 in DNA: TGTGCCAGCAGCAAAGCCGCCGGGAGGGCCCCCTACGAGCAGTACTTC. As protein: CASSKAAGRAPYEQYF. The genes are TRBV21-1 and TRBJ2-7; TRBD2, as called in the table, went unchecked against the DNA. TRBV21-1 is a known pseudogene. The CDR3 is 16 residues long.

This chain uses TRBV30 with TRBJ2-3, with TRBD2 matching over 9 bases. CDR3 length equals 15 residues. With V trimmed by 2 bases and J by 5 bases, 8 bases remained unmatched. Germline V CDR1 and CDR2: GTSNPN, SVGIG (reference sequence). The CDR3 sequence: CAWSTRGRAIDTQYF. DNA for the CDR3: TGTGCCTGGAGTACTCGCGGGAGGGCGATAGATACGCAGTATTTT.

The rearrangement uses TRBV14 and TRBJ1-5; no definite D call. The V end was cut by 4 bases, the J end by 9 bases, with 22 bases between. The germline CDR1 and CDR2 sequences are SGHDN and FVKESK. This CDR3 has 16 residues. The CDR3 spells CASSLKGFGEGRPQHF. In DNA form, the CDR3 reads TGTGCCAGCAGCCTTAAAGGGTTCGGGGAGGGTAGGCCCCAGCATTTT.

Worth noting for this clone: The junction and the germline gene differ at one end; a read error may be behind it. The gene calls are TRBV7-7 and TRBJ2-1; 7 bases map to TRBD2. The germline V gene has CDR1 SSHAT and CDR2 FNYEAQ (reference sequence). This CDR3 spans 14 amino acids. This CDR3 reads CASSSGLPGDEQFF. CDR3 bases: TGTGCTAGCAGCTCGGGACTACCGGGCGATGAGCAGTTCTTC.

This CDR3 is CASSPPSGGDEQFF. In DNA form, the CDR3 reads TGTGCCAGCAGCCCCCCGTCGGGGGGGGATGAGCAGTTCTTC. The chain couples TRBV5-4 to TRBJ2-1; 8 bases fit TRBD2. V lost 4 bases and J lost 8; bases outside the gene matches: 8. The germline CDR1 and CDR2 sequences are SGHNT and YYREEE (reference sequence). This CDR3 has 14 residues.

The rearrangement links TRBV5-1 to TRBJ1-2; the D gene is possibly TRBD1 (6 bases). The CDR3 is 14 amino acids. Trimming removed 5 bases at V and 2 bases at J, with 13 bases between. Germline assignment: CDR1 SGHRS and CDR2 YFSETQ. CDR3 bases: TGCGCCAGCAGGGCAGGACAGCCGAACTATGGCTACACCTTC. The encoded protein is CASRAGQPNYGYTF.

The CDR3 DNA reads TGCGCCAGCAGCCAAGAGTGGGGGGGTGAAGCTTTCTTT. Translating gives CASSQEWGGEAFF. The V gene is TRBV4-1, the J gene TRBJ1-1, with D possibly being TRBD1 (5 bases). V shed 0 bases and J shed 7 bases, with 9 bases lying between them. The CDR3 covers 13 residues. Germline V gives CDR1 MGHRA, CDR2 YSYEKL.

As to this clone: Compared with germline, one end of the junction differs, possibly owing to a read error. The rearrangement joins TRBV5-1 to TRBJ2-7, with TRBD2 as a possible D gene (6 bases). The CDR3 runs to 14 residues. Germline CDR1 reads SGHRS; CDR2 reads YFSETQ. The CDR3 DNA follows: TGCGCCAGCACCTTGGTCGGGAGCTCCTACGAGCAGTACTTC. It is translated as CASTLVGSSYEQYF.

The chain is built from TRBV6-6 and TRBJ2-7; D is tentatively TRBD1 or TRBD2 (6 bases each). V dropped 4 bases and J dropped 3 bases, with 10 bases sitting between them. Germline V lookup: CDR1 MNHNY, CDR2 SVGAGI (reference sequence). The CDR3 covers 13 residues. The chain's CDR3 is CASSSQGGYEQYF. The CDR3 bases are TGTGCCAGCAGTTCACAGGGAGGCTACGAGCAGTACTTC.

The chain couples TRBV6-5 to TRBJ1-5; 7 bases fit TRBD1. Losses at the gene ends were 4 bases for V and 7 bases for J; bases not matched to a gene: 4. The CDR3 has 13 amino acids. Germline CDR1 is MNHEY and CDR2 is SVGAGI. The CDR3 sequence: CASSFRGGQPQHF. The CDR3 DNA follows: TGTGCCAGCAGTTTCAGGGGGGGGCAGCCCCAGCATTTT.

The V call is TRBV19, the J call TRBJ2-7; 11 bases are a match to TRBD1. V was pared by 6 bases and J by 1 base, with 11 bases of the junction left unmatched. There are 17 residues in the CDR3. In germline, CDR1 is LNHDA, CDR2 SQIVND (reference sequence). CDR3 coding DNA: TGTGCCAGTAGCAGTCCCCCCGGGACAGGGGGTTCCTACGAGCAGTACTTC. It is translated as CASSSPPGTGGSYEQYF. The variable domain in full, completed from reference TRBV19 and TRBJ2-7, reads DGGITQSPKYLFRKEGQNVTLSCEQNLNHDAMYWYRQDPGQGLRLIYYSQIVNDFQKGDIAEGYSVSREKKESFPLTVTSAQKNPTAFYLCASSSPPGTGGSYEQYFGPGTRLTVT.

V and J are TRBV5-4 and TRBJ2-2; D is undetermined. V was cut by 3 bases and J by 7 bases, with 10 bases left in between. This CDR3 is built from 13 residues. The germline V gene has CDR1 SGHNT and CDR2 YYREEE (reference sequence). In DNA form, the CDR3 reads TGTGCCAGCAGCTCTACACCTGACGGGGAGCTGTTTTTT. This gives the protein CASSSTPDGELFF. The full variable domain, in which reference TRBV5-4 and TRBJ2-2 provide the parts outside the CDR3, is ETGVTQSPTHLIKTRGQQVTLRCSSQSGHNTVSWYQQALGQGPQFIFQYYREEENGRGNFPPRFSGLQFPNYSSELNVNALELDDSALYLCASSSTPDGELFFGEGSRLTVL.

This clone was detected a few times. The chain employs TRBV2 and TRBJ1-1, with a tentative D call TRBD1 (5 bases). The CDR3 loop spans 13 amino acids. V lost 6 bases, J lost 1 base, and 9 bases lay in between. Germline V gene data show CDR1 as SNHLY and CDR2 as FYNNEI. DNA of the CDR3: TGTGCCAGCAGACCCCAGGGGAACACTGAAGCTTTCTTT. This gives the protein CASRPQGNTEAFF.

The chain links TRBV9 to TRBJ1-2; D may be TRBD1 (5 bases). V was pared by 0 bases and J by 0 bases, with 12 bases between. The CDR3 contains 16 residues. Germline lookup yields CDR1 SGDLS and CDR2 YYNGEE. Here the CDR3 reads CASSVGGTSPNYGYTF. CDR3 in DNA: TGTGCCAGCAGCGTAGGGGGGACCTCCCCTAACTATGGCTACACCTTC.

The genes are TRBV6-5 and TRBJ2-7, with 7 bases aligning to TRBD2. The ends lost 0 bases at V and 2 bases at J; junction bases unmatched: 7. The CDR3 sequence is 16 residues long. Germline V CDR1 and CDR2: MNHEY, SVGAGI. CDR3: CASSYSGLADTYEQYF. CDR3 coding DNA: TGTGCCAGCAGTTACTCGGGGCTAGCGGATACCTACGAGCAGTACTTC.

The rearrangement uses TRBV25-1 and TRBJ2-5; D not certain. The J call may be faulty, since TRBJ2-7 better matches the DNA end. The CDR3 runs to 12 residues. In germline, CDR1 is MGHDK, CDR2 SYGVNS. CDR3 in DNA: TGTGCCAGCATAGGCGGCGCCTACGAGCAGTACTTC. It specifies CASIGGAYEQYF.

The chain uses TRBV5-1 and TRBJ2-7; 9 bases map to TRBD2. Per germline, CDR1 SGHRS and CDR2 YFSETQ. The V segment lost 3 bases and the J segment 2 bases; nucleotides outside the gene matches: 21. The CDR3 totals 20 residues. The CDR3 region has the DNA TGCGCCAGCAGCTCACTCAGCTCGGCTTCGGGACTAGCATTCACCTACGAGCAGTACTTC. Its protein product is CASSSLSSASGLAFTYEQYF.

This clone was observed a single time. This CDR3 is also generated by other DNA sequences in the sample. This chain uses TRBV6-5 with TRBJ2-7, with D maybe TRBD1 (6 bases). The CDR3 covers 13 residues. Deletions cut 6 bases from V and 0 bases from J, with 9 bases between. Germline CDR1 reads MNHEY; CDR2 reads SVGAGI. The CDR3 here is CASSKGHSYEQYF. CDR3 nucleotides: TGTGCCAGCAGCAAGGGACACTCCTACGAGCAGTACTTC.